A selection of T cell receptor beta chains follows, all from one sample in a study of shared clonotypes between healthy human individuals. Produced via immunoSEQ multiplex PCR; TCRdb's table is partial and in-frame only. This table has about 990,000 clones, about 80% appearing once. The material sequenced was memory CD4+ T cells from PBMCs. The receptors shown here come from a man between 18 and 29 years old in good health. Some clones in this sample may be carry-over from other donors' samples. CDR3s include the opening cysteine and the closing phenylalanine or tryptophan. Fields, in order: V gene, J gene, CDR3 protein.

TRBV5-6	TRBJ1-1	CASSLRGPAFF
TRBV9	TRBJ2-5	CASSSMAGGEQYF
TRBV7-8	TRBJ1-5	CASSRMPDSSGVGQPQHF
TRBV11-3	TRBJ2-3	CASSLAGGTDTQYF
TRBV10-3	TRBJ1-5	CAISEVGNLGQDGNQPQHF
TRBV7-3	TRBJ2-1	CASSVTRDNEQFF
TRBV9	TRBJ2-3	CASSSRTSTDTQYF
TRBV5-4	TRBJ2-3	CASSLGAFTDTQYF
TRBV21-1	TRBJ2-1	CANQVSGRKREQFF
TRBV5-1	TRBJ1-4	CASSDRQGANEKLFF
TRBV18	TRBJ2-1	CASSPGVGDEQFF
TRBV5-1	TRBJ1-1	CASSLIQGASEAFF
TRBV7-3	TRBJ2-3	CASSLNVGGADTQYF
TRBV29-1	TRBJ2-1	CSVEGAADEQFF
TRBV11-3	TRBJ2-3	CASSLSGSTDTQYF
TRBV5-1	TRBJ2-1	CASSLSVSQGEQFF
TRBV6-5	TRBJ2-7	CASSYSRLAGLYEQYF
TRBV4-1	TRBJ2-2	CASSQERQGANTGELFF
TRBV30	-	CAWSGSYEQYF
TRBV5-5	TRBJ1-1	CASTWSRRVNTEAFF
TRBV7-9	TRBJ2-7	CASESNEQYF
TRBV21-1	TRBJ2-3	CASSNRRSGDTQYF
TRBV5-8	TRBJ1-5	CASSLYRVSNQPQHF
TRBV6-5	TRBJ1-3	CASSPTGNSGNTIYF
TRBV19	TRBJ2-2	CATRTGWGTGELFF
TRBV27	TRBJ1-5	CASSLYIGDQPQHF
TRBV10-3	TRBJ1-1	CATERQGNTEAFF
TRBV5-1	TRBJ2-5	CASRVSAPETQYF
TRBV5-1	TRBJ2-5	CASSLVPETQYF
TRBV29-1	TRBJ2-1	CSVGGSSYNEQFF
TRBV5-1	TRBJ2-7	CASSLEQPYEQYF
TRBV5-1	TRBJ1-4	CASSLVVPGGNEKLFF
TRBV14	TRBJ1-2	CASSQDVIGRGPRANYGYTF
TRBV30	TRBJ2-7	CALGSVGQYF
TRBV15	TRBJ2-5	CATSREIGTGSQYF
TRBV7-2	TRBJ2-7	CASSPQHGGYEQYF
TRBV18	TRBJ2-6	CASSPGGDSTWSFSGANVLTF
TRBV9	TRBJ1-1	CASSPITGDTEAFF
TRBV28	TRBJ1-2	CASSLSGSSAGYTF
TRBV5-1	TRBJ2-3	CASSPSLGGNTDTQYF
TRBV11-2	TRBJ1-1	CASSSIRGGSEAFF
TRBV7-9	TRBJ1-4	CASSIRGLGEKLFF
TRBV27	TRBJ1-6	CALVTEPSSPLHF
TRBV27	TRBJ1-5	CASSLRGASNQPQHF
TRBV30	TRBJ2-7	CAWITTGVLGRQYF
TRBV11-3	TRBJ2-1	CASSPALVGGGEQFF
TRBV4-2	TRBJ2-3	CASSLGLAGGPNTDTQYF
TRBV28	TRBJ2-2	CASSPDHNTGELFF
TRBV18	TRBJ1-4	CASSPGTGTGNEKLFF